What follows are 22 T cell receptor beta chains derived from one specimen sequenced in a study of blood T cell repertoires in COVID-19. Only in-frame clones appear in the TCRdb table, and some are missing; sequencing was by immunoSEQ multiplex PCR. The sample carries 400,000 or so clones, around 87% recorded once. Sequencing was done on a sample of peripheral blood. The receptors come from a human donor in a cohort sampled during active COVID-19.

The chain links TRBV28 to TRBJ1-2; tentatively, D is TRBD1 (6 bases). CDR1 is MDHEN and CDR2 is SYDVKM in the germline V gene. The CDR3 runs to 15 residues. V was cut by 6 bases and J by 6 bases, with 20 bases left in between. The CDR3 sequence is CASSHYGEGGNGYTF. CDR3 coding DNA: TGTGCCAGCAGCCACTATGGAGAAGGGGGAAATGGCTACACCTTC.

V is TRBV7-3 and J is TRBJ2-2, with 8 bases fitting TRBD2. Germline V gives CDR1 SGHTA, CDR2 FQGTGA. V was clipped by 5 bases and J by 6 bases; unmatched bases: 5. The CDR3 loop spans 14 amino acids. The CDR3: CASSPDGGAGELFF. CDR3 DNA: TGTGCCAGCAGCCCGGACGGGGGGGCCGGGGAGCTGTTTTTT.

CDR3 sequence (DNA): TGTGCCACCAGTGATTCAATTTCATACGATGGACAGACCGGGGAGCTGTTTTTT. Protein: CATSDSISYDGQTGELFF. The chain links TRBV24-1 to TRBJ2-2; D is possibly TRBD1 (6 bases). The germline V gene has CDR1 KGHDR and CDR2 SFDVKD. The CDR3 contains 18 residues. V was cut by 2 bases and J by 5 bases, with 20 bases left in between.

The table lists this clone with a count of one. The chain is built from TRBV10-1 and TRBJ2-7; 9 nucleotides align to TRBD1. Germline CDR1 is WNHNN and CDR2 is SYGVQD (reference sequence). The CDR3 has 16 amino acids. V trimming: 3 bases; J trimming: 2 bases; junction bases outside the gene matches: 8. CDR3 sequence (DNA): TGCGCCAGCAGTGATACCGGGACAGGGCGGACCTACGAGCAGTACTTC. Its translation is CASSDTGTGRTYEQYF.

The rearrangement uses TRBV6-5 and TRBJ1-1; tentative D call: TRBD1 (6 bases). CDR1 and CDR2 from the germline V gene are MNHEY and SVGAGI. The CDR3 length is 14 residues. V lost 7 bases and J lost 1, with 13 bases in between. For the CDR3, the DNA is TGTGCCAGCAAGCAGAGGACAGCGAACACTGAAGCTTTCTTT. Translated, it gives CASKQRTANTEAFF.

CDR3 in amino acids: CATSRERLGGYTF. CDR3 DNA: TGTGCCACCAGCAGAGAGAGGCTGGGTGGCTACACCTTC. The rearrangement links TRBV15 to TRBJ1-2; no definite D call. Germline CDR1 is LNHNV and CDR2 is YYDKDF (reference sequence). V lost 0 bases, J lost 7 bases, and 9 bases lay in between. The CDR3 has 13 amino acids. Combining the CDR3 with reference TRBV15 and TRBJ1-2 gives the whole variable domain DAMVIQNPRYQVTQFGKPVTLSCSQTLNHNVMYWYQQKSSQAPKLLFHYYDKDFNNEADTPDNFQSRRPNTSFCFLDIRSPGLGDTAMYLCATSRERLGGYTFGSGTRLTVV.

The CDR3 here is CASTLQRDYEQYF. The CDR3, as DNA: TGTGCCAGCACTCTCCAGCGGGACTACGAGCAGTACTTC. The chain carries TRBV28 and TRBJ2-7; 7 bases map to TRBD2. Germline V CDR1 and CDR2: MDHEN, SYDVKM. The V gene end was trimmed by 7 bases and the J gene end by 3 bases; junction bases not matched to a gene: 6. The CDR3 totals 13 residues. The complete variable domain, with remaining parts taken from reference TRBV28 and TRBJ2-7, reads DVKVTQSSRYLVKRTGEKVFLECVQDMDHENMFWYRQDPGLGLRLIYFSYDVKMKEKGDIPEGYSVSREKKERFSLILESASTNQTSMYLCASTLQRDYEQYFGPGTRLTVT.

This clone has just one count. The CDR3 DNA reads TGTGCCAGCAGCTCTCCTCCCGGGACAGGGTCGATTACTGAAGCTTTCTTT. Translation gives CASSSPPGTGSITEAFF. The chain is built from TRBV7-9 and TRBJ1-1; 9 bases match TRBD1. V trimming: 4 bases; J trimming: 5 bases; junction bases outside the gene matches: 14. The germline CDR1 and CDR2 sequences are SEHNR and FQNEAQ (reference sequence). The CDR3 consists of 17 residues.

This clone was seen at least ten times. V and J are TRBV5-6 and TRBJ1-5; the match to TRBD1 covers 11 bases. CDR1 and CDR2 from the germline V gene are SGHDT and YYEEEE. The ends lost 4 bases at V and 4 bases at J; junction bases unmatched: 7. The CDR3 sequence is 16 residues long. Written as DNA, the CDR3 is TGTGCCAGCAGCAGAGGACAGGGGGCTTCTAATCAGCCCCAGCATTTT. As protein: CASSRGQGASNQPQHF.

This clone is a singleton in its sample. The chain joins TRBV4-1 to TRBJ1-6; 7 bases are shared with TRBD1. The germline CDR1 and CDR2 sequences are MGHRA and YSYEKL. The V and J ends lost 4 bases and 7 bases, in that order; junction bases with no gene match: 4. CDR3 length: 14 amino acids. The CDR3 DNA reads TGCGCCAGCAGCCTTGGACAGGTGAATTCACCCCTCCACTTT. It yields the protein CASSLGQVNSPLHF.

This chain uses TRBV6-5 with TRBJ2-2; TRBD2 is a possible D gene (6 bases). CDR1 MNHEY and CDR2 SVGAGI come from the germline V gene. The CDR3 runs to 14 residues. The V end was cut by 0 bases, the J end by 4 bases, with 6 bases between. The DNA of the CDR3 is TGTGCCAGCAGTTACTCCGGGGGCACCGGGGAGCTGTTTTTT. Residues: CASSYSGGTGELFF.

The genes are TRBV27 and TRBJ1-5, with TRBD1 as a possible D gene (6 bases). The CDR3 is 15 amino acids. From germline, CDR1 is MNHEY and CDR2 SMNVEV (reference sequence). Trimming stripped 6 bases from V and 3 bases from J, with 15 bases between. The CDR3, as DNA: TGTGCCAGCAGGCTGTCGACAGGTTCCAATCAGCCCCAGCATTTT. This translates into CASRLSTGSNQPQHF.

This chain uses TRBV19 with TRBJ2-2, with TRBD2 matching 13 bases. The CDR3 contains 18 residues. V shed 6 bases and J 4 bases; nucleotides not matched to a gene: 11. Germline V gene lookup returns CDR1 LNHDA and CDR2 SQIVND (reference sequence). The DNA of the CDR3 is TGTGCCAGTAGAATGGGACTAGCGGGATCGAGGGGCACCGGGGAGCTGTTTTTT. Its protein is CASRMGLAGSRGTGELFF.

The CDR3 coding sequence is TGTGCCAGCTCACCGCTCGACAGGGGATCGGCTAACTATGGCTACACCTTC. It encodes CASSPLDRGSANYGYTF. The chain is built from TRBV18 and TRBJ1-2, with 8 bases matching TRBD1. Germline lookup yields CDR1 KGHSH and CDR2 LQKENI. Losses at the gene ends were 3 bases for V and 0 bases for J; bases not matched to a gene: 9. The CDR3 extends over 17 amino acids.

This clone turned up a few times. The chain carries TRBV7-3 and TRBJ1-6; TRBD1 matches at 9 bases. The CDR3 is 15 residues long. The V gene end was trimmed by 5 bases and the J gene end by 6 bases; junction bases not matched to a gene: 5. Germline V gene lookup returns CDR1 SGHTA and CDR2 FQGTGA. CDR3 DNA sequence: TGTGCCAGCAGCCCAGGACAGGGGCGTAATTCACCCCTCCACTTT. Its protein product is CASSPGQGRNSPLHF.

CDR3 in DNA: TGTGCCAGCAGCACAAACGCACAAGATACGCAGTATTTT. Amino acids: CASSTNAQDTQYF. The V gene is TRBV7-2, the J gene TRBJ2-3; D ambiguous. The CDR3 length is 13 residues. Between the trimmed V and J ends, which lost 5 bases and 5 bases, there was a span of 11 bases. Germline V gene sequence: CDR1 SGHTA, CDR2 FQGNSA. Together with reference TRBV7-2 and TRBJ2-3, the CDR3 gives the full variable domain: GAGVSQSPSNKVTEKGKDVELRCDPISGHTALYWYRQSLGQGLEFLIYFQGNSAPDKSGLPSDRFSAERTGGSVSTLTIQRTQQEDSAVYLCASSTNAQDTQYFGPGTRLTVL.

This clone was seen only a few times. The chain recombines TRBV4-1 with TRBJ1-5; D is undetermined. Trimming left V 1 base short and J 7 bases short, with 8 bases between. Looked up from germline, CDR1 is MGHRA and CDR2 is YSYEKL. The CDR3 sequence is 13 residues long. CDR3 coding DNA: TGCGCCAGCAGCCAAGGATGGAGGCAGCCCCAGCATTTT. Amino acid sequence: CASSQGWRQPQHF.

The genes are TRBV27 and TRBJ2-2, with 7 bases matching TRBD1. The CDR3 loop spans 15 amino acids. The V and J ends lost 2 bases and 1 base, in that order; junction bases with no gene match: 1. CDR1 and CDR2 from the germline V gene are MNHEY and SMNVEV (reference sequence). For the CDR3, the DNA is TGTGCCAGCAGTTTAGGGGACAGGAACACCGGGGAGCTGTTTTTT. This translates into CASSLGDRNTGELFF.

The V call is TRBV3-1 (or the pseudogene TRBV3-2), the J call TRBJ2-2, with TRBD2 as a possible D gene (5 bases). V gave up 2 bases and J gave up 0 bases, with 13 bases separating them. The CDR3 length is 17 residues. Germline CDR1 and CDR2: LGHDT and YNNKEL (reference sequence). CDR3 sequence reads: CASSQFHPRANTGELFF. As DNA, the CDR3 is TGTGCCAGCAGCCAATTTCACCCGCGGGCGAACACCGGGGAGCTGTTTTTT.

This sequence joins TRBV19 and TRBJ2-5, with 11 bases aligning to TRBD2. CDR1 and CDR2 from the germline V gene are LNHDA and SQIVND (reference sequence). V gave up 3 bases and J gave up 5 bases; unmatched junction bases: 5. This CDR3 is 15 amino acids long. The CDR3 sequence is CASSMASSGGETQYF. For the CDR3, the DNA is TGTGCCAGTAGTATGGCGTCTAGCGGGGGGGAGACCCAGTACTTC.

The rearrangement links TRBV21-1 to TRBJ2-7; the D call of TRBD2 is as the table states it, not checked on the DNA. TRBV21-1 is annotated as a pseudogene. CDR3 length: 16 residues. Here the CDR3 reads CASSKKGGRAVNEQYF. CDR3 DNA: TGTGCCAGCAGCAAAAAAGGAGGGAGGGCCGTGAACGAGCAGTACTTC.

The chain couples TRBV4-1 to TRBJ2-1; TRBD2 aligns across 11 bases. CDR3 size: 18 residues. The V gene end was trimmed by 1 base and the J gene end by 9 bases; junction bases not matched to a gene: 14. Germline CDR1 reads MGHRA; CDR2 reads YSYEKL. This chain's CDR3 is CASSQGLAGSDSGSEQFF. The DNA of the CDR3 is TGCGCCAGCAGCCAAGGACTAGCGGGAAGCGATTCTGGTAGTGAGCAGTTCTTC.